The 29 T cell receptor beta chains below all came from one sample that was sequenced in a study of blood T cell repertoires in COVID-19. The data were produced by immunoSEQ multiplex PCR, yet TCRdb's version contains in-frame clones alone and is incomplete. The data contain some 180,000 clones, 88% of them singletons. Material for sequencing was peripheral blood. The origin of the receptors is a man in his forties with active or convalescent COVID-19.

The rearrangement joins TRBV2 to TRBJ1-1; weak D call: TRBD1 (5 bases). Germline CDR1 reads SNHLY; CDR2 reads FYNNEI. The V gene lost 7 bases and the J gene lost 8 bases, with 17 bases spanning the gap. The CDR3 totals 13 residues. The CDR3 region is CASTNAGYREAFF. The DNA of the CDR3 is TGTGCCAGCACCAACGCAGGGTATCGAGAAGCTTTCTTT.

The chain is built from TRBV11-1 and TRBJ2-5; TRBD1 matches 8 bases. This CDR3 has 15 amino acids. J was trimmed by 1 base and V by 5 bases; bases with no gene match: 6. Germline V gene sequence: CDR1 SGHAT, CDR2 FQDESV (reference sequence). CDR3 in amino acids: CASSEGQGLQETQYF. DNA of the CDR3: TGTGCCAGCAGCGAAGGACAGGGACTCCAAGAGACCCAGTACTTC.

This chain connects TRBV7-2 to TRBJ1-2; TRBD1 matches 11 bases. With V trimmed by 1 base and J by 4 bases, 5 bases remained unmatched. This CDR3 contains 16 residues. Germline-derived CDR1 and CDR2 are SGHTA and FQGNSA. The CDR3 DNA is TGTGCCAGCAGCTTAGTTAGGACAGGGGGCGCCTATGGCTACACCTTC. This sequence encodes CASSLVRTGGAYGYTF.

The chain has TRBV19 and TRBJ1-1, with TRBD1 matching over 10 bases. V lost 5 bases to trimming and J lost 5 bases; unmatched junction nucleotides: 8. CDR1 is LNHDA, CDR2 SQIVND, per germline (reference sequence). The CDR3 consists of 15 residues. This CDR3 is CASSDDRGPWTEAFF. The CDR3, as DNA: TGTGCCAGTAGTGATGACAGGGGGCCGTGGACTGAAGCTTTCTTT.

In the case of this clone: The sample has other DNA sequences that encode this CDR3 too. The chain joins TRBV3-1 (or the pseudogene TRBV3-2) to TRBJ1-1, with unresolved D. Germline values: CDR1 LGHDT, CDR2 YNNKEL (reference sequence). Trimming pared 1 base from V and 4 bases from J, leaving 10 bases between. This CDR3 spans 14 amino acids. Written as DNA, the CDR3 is TGTGCCAGCAGCCAAGGTCGGGGAGGCACTGAAGCTTTCTTT. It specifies CASSQGRGGTEAFF.

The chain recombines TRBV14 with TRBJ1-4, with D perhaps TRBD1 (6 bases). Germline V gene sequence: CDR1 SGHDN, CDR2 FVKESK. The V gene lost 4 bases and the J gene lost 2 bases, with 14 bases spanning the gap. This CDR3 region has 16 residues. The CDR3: CASSPGTGSTNEKLFF. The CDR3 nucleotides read TGTGCCAGCAGCCCAGGCACAGGGTCGACTAATGAAAAACTGTTTTTT.

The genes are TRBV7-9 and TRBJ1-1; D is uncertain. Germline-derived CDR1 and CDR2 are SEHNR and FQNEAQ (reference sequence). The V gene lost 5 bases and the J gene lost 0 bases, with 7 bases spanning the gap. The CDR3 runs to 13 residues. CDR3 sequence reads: CASSPRLNTEAFF. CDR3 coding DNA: TGTGCCAGCAGCCCGCGTTTGAACACTGAAGCTTTCTTT.

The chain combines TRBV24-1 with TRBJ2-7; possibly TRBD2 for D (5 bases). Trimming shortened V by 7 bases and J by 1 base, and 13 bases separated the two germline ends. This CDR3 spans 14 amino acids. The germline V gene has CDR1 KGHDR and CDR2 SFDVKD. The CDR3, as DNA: TGTGCCACCAGGAGGGTTCTACGATCCTACGAGCAGTACTTC. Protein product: CATRRVLRSYEQYF.

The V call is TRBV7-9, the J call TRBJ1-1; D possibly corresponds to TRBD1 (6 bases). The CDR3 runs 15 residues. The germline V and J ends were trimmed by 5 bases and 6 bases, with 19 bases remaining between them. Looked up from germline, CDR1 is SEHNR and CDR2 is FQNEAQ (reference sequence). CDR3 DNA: TGTGCCAGCAGCCCAAGACAGGCTGAAACCTCTGAAGCTTTCTTT. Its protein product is CASSPRQAETSEAFF. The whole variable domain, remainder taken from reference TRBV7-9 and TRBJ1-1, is DTGVSQNPRHKITKRGQNVTFRCDPISEHNRLYWYRQTLGQGPEFLTYFQNEAQLEKSRLLSDRFSAERPKGSFSTLEIQRTEQGDSAMYLCASSPRQAETSEAFFGQGTRLTVV.

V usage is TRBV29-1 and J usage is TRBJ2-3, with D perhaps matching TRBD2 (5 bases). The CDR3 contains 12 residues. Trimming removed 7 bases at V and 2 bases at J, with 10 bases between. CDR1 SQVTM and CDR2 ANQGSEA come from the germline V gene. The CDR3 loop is CSGNGDTDTQYF. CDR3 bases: TGCAGCGGGAACGGGGACACAGATACGCAGTATTTT.

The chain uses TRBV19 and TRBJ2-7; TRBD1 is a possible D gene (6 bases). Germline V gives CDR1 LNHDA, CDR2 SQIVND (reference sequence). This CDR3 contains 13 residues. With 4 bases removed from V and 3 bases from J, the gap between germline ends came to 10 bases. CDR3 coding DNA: TGTGCCAGTAGTAGGGGGCCTAGCTACGAGCAGTACTTC. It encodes CASSRGPSYEQYF. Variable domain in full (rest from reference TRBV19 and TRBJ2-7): DGGITQSPKYLFRKEGQNVTLSCEQNLNHDAMYWYRQDPGQGLRLIYYSQIVNDFQKGDIAEGYSVSREKKESFPLTVTSAQKNPTAFYLCASSRGPSYEQYFGPGTRLTVT.

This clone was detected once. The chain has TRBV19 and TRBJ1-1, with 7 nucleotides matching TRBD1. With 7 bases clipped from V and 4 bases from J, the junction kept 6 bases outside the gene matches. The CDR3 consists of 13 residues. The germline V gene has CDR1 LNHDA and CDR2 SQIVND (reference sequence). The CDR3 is CASTRDSRTEAFF. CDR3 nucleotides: TGTGCCAGTACCAGGGACAGTCGCACTGAAGCTTTCTTT.

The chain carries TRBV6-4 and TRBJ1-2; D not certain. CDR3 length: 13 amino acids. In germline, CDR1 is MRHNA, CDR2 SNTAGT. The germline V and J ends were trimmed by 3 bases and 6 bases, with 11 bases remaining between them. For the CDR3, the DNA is TGTGCCAGCAGTGATTCCCAGAATAATGGCTACACCTTC. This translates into CASSDSQNNGYTF.

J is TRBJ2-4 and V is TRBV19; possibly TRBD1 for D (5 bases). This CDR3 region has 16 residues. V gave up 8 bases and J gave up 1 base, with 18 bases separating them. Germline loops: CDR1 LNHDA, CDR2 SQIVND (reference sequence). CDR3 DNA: TGTGCCAGTCACGGTGCAGGGTTGGTGGCCAAAAACATTCAGTACTTC. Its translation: CASHGAGLVAKNIQYF.

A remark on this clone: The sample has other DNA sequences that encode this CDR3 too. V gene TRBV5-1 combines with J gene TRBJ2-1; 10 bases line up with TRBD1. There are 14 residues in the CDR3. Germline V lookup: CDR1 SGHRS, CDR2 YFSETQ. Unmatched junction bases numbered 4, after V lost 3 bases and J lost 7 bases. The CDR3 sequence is CASSSTGGRNEQFF. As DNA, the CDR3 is TGCGCCAGCAGCTCGACAGGGGGCCGGAATGAGCAGTTCTTC.

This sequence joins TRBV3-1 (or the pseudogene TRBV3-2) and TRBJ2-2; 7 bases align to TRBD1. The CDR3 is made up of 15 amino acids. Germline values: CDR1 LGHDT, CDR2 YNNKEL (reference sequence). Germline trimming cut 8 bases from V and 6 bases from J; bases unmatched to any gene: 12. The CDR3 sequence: CASAAVTGVSGELFF. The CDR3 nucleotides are TGTGCCAGCGCCGCCGTAACAGGGGTATCCGGGGAGCTGTTTTTT.

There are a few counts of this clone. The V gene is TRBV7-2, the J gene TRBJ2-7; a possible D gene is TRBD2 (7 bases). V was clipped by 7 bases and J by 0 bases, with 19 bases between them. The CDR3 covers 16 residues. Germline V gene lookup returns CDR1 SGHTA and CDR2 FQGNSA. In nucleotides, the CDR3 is TGTGCCAGCAACAAAAGGGGGGGGGCGAGCTCCTACGAGCAGTACTTC. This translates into CASNKRGGASSYEQYF.

The CDR3 DNA sequence: TGTGCCAGCAGCTTGGCCACGGTATTTTTGGAGGGATCCTACGAGCAGTACTTC. Translating it yields CASSLATVFLEGSYEQYF. The rearrangement links TRBV5-6 to TRBJ2-7; weak D call: TRBD2 (6 bases). V was shortened by 0 bases and J by 1 base, with 20 bases between the two germline ends. The germline CDR1 and CDR2 sequences are SGHDT and YYEEEE. The CDR3 is 18 amino acids.

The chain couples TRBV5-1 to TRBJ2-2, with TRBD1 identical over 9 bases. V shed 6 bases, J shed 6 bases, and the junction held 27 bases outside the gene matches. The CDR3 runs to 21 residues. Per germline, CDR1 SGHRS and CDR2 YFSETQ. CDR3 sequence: CASTTDAGQGLRGFKSGELFF. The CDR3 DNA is TGCGCCAGCACCACGGATGCGGGACAGGGTTTACGGGGGTTTAAGTCCGGGGAGCTGTTTTTT.

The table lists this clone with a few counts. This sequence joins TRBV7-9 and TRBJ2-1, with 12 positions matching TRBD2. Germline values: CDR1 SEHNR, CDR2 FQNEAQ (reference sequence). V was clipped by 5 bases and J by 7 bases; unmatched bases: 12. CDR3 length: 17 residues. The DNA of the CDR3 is TGTGCCAGCAGCGCTGCTAGCGGGAGGGCCGGATGGAATGAGCAGTTCTTC. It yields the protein CASSAASGRAGWNEQFF.

The chain's CDR3 is CASSPRQGNSPLHF. DNA for the CDR3: TGTGCCAGCAGCCCCCGACAGGGGAATTCACCCCTCCACTTT. This chain links TRBV7-9 with TRBJ1-6; TRBD1 matches 8 bases. V lost 5 bases and J lost 7; bases outside the gene matches: 4. The CDR3 runs 14 residues. The germline V gene encodes CDR1 SEHNR and CDR2 FQNEAQ (reference sequence).

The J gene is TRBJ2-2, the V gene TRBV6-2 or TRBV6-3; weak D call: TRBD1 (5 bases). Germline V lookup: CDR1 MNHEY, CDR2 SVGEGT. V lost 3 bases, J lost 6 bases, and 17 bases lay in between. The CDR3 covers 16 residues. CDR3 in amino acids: CASSYYPGHTPGELFF. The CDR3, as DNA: TGTGCCAGCAGTTATTACCCCGGACATACTCCCGGGGAGCTGTTTTTT.

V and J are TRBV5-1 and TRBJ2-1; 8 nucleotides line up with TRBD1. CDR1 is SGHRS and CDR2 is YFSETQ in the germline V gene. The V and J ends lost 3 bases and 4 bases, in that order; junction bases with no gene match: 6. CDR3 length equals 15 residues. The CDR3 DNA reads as TGCGCCAGCAGCTCGTCCGGGACAGGTTACAATGAGCAGTTCTTC. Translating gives CASSSSGTGYNEQFF.

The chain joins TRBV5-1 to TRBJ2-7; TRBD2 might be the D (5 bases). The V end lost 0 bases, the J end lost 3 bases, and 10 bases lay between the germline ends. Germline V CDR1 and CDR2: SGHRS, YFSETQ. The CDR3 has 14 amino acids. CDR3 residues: CASSLAGDYYEQYF. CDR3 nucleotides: TGCGCCAGCAGCTTGGCGGGTGACTACTACGAGCAGTACTTC. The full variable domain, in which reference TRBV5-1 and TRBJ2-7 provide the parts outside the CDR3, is KAGVTQTPRYLIKTRGQQVTLSCSPISGHRSVSWYQQTPGQGLQFLFEYFSETQRNKGNFPGRFSGRQFSNSRSEMNVSTLELGDSALYLCASSLAGDYYEQYFGPGTRLTVT.

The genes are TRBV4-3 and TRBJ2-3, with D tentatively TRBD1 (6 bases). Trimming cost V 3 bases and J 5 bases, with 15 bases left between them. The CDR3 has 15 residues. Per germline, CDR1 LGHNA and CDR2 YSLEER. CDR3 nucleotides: TGCGCCAGCAGCCAGGAACAGGGCTCGGTAGATACGCAGTATTTT. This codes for CASSQEQGSVDTQYF.

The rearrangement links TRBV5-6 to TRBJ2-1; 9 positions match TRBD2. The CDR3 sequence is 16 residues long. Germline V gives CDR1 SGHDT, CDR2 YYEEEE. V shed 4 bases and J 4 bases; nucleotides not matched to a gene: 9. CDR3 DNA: TGTGCCAGCAGCAGGCCCGGGACTAGCATATACAATGAGCAGTTCTTC. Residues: CASSRPGTSIYNEQFF.

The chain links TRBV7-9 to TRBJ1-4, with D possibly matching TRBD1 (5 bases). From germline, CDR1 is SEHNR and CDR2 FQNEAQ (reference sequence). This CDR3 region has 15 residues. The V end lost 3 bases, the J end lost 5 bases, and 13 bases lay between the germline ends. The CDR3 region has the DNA TGTGCCAGCAGCTTCGGGGCGGGGAGAAATGAAAAACTGTTTTTT. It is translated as CASSFGAGRNEKLFF.

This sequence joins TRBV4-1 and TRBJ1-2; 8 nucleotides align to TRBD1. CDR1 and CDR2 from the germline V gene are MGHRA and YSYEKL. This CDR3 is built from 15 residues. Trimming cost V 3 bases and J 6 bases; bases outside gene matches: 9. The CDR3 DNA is TGCGCCAGCAGCCATGAGGACAGGGTGTATGATGGCTACACCTTC. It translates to CASSHEDRVYDGYTF.

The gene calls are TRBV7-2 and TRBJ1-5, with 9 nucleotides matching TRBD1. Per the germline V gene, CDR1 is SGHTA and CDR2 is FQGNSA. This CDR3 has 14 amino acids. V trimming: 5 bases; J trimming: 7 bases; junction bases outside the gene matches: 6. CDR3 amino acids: CASSLRGQGQPQHF. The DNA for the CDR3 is TGTGCCAGCAGCCTGAGGGGACAGGGCCAGCCCCAGCATTTT.